The 9 T cell receptor beta chains reported below all come from one sample, sequenced in a study of blood T cells in healthy people across ages. For the second PCR, which ran for about 6 to 12 cycles, a sample-barcoded 5' primer and a J-beta primer mix were used. TCRdb itself ran the 5' RACE reads through MiXCR, one entry per CDR3 protein. The profile covers approximately 670,000 distinct CDR3 sequences, with roughly two fifths appearing a single time and 30% taken by the ten largest. The sample comprised blood. The receptors were sampled from a man aged 80 or over in good health.

This clonotype has ten or more counts. The chain is built from TRBV6-5 and TRBJ2-5; 8 nucleotides align to TRBD1. CDR1 and CDR2 (germline): MNHEY, SVGAGI. This CDR3 is 16 amino acids long. V dropped 2 bases and J dropped 2; count of bases not matched to a gene: 7. CDR3 region: CASSYHTGTGQETQYF. The CDR3 coding sequence is TGTGCCAGCAGTTACCACACTGGGACAGGTCAAGAGACCCAGTACTTC.

The table lists this clonotype with many counts. A much larger clone lies a single base off, so this may be a read error. J is TRBJ2-1 and V is TRBV29-1, with unresolved D. The CDR3 length is 14 residues. V lost 1 base and J lost 5, with 12 bases in between. In germline, CDR1 is SQVTM, CDR2 ANQGSEA. This CDR3 is CSVEADHRDNEQFF. The CDR3 coding sequence is TGCAGCGTTGAAGCGGACCACCGGGACAATGAGCAGTTCTTC.

The chain couples TRBV28 to TRBJ2-7, with 9 positions matching TRBD2. The CDR3 runs 15 residues. Germline trimming cut 4 bases from V and 0 bases from J; bases unmatched to any gene: 4. CDR1 is MDHEN, CDR2 SYDVKM, per germline. CDR3 DNA sequence: TGTGCCAGCAGTTCTCCGGGACTAGCCTCCTACGAGCAGTACTTC. Encoded protein: CASSSPGLASYEQYF.

This chain uses TRBV29-1 with TRBJ2-3; no reliable D call. Germline CDR1 SQVTM, CDR2 ANQGSEA. V was pared by 0 bases and J by 2 bases, with 18 bases between. The CDR3 contains 17 residues. Here the CDR3 reads CSVEDRVGRKSTDTQYF. For the CDR3, the DNA is TGCAGCGTTGAAGATCGCGTAGGACGGAAATCCACAGATACGCAGTATTTT.

This clonotype showed up just a few times. The V and J genes are TRBV18 and TRBJ2-7; D remains ambiguous. Germline V gene data show CDR1 as KGHSH and CDR2 as LQKENI. CDR3 length: 14 amino acids. V was cut by 2 bases and J by 3 bases, with 11 bases left in between. In DNA, the CDR3 is TGTGCCAGCTCACCAAGCCCGAAGAACTACGAGCAGTACTTC. Translating gives CASSPSPKNYEQYF.

In its sample, this clonotype was seen many times. The chain has TRBV7-9 and TRBJ1-2, with TRBD1 matching over 9 bases. CDR1 is SEHNR, CDR2 FQNEAQ, per germline (reference sequence). The CDR3 sequence is 15 residues long. The V segment lost 5 bases and the J segment 2 bases; nucleotides outside the gene matches: 6. CDR3 in DNA: TGTGCCAGCAGCGGCGGACAGGGGATGAACTATGGCTACACCTTC. The encoded protein is CASSGGQGMNYGYTF.

This clonotype was counted only a few times. The chain links TRBV10-3 to TRBJ1-1, with 8 bases matching TRBD1. CDR3 size: 16 residues. Germline CDR1 is ENHRY and CDR2 is SYGVKD. V was pared by 3 bases and J by 4 bases, with 10 bases of the junction left unmatched. The CDR3 loop is CAISDQGRGPVTEAFF. CDR3 bases: TGTGCCATCAGTGATCAGGGCAGGGGGCCGGTCACTGAAGCTTTCTTT.

The J gene is TRBJ2-5, the V gene TRBV9, with 8 bases that match TRBD2. V lost 3 bases to trimming and J lost 11 bases; unmatched junction nucleotides: 21. CDR1 SGDLS and CDR2 YYNGEE come from the germline V gene. CDR3 length equals 17 residues. CDR3 sequence (DNA): TGTGCCAGCAGCGCAAGTGGGCGGGAGGTTAGAGGGAATGAGCAGTACTTC. Amino acid sequence: CASSASGREVRGNEQYF.

The genes are TRBV13 and TRBJ1-5; D is ambiguous. The CDR3 totals 12 residues. The germline V and J ends were trimmed by 4 bases and 4 bases, with 5 bases remaining between them. Germline CDR1 is PRHDT and CDR2 is FYEKMQ (reference sequence). CDR3 in amino acids: CASSYENQPQHF. CDR3 DNA: TGTGCCAGCAGCTACGAAAATCAGCCCCAGCATTTT.